Shown below are 18 T cell receptor beta chains from a single sample sequenced in a study of T cells in women clearing cervical HPV infection. Libraries were prepared by immunoSEQ multiplex PCR; TCRdb keeps only in-frame clonotypes and omits some of them. The sample table sets out 20,000 to 25,000 clones. Source material: blood buffy coat. The receptors were sampled from a woman aged 18 to 69 with a cervical HPV16 infection that either progressed to CIN3+ or cleared (not recorded which).

CDR3 DNA, as far as it was read: TGTGCCAGCAGCTTATTAGGGGACTCCTACGAG. This sequence encodes CASSLLGDSYE. The CDR3 in its entirety is CASSLLGDSYEQYF. This chain joins TRBV7-9 and TRBJ2-7; D is possibly TRBD1 (5 bases). The read comes to an end 3 residues before the CDR3 does, leaving the germline J gene to fill in the end. The ends were cut back, 2 bases at V and 0 bases at J, with 8 bases in the middle. The CDR3 covers 14 residues. Germline V lookup: CDR1 SEHNR, CDR2 FQNEAQ (reference sequence).

For this clone: The CDR3 extends 3 residues past the end of the read, so its final part is completed from the germline J gene. The chain uses TRBV5-1 and TRBJ2-2, with TRBD1 as a possible D gene (6 bases). Germline V gives CDR1 SGHRS, CDR2 YFSETQ. The CDR3 runs to 14 residues. The CDR3 protein is CASSHTGIDEKLFF. The DNA read from the CDR3 is TGCGCCAGCAGTCATACAGGGATTGATGAAAAG.

Comments on this clone: The read ends 3 residues shy of where the CDR3 ends; the end is completed using the germline J gene. The chain combines TRBV3-1 (or the pseudogene TRBV3-2) with TRBJ1-4; 12 bases align to TRBD1. CDR3 length equals 16 residues. Germline CDR1 is LGHDT and CDR2 is YNNKEL (reference sequence). CDR3 bases read: TGTGCCAGCAGCCAAGAATTTCGGGACAGGGGGCAGAAA. Protein: CASSQEFRDRGQK. The complete CDR3 protein is CASSQEFRDRGQKLFF.

Details on this clone: The observed sequence ends 3 residues before the CDR3 terminus, with the missing tail filled in from the germline J gene. The V gene is TRBV30, the J gene TRBJ1-6; tentative D call: TRBD1 (6 bases). Per germline, CDR1 GTSNPN and CDR2 SVGIG (reference sequence). The CDR3 spans 15 residues. V lost 7 bases and J 7 bases, leaving 20 bases between the germline ends. CDR3 bases read: TGTGCCTACGCAGGGGTTGGGACTACGAATTCACCC. Residues: CAYAGVGTTNSP. The whole CDR3 is CAYAGVGTTNSPLHF.

A word on this clone: Sequencing ends 3 residues short of the CDR3 end; the germline J gene provides the rest. The J gene is TRBJ2-1, the V gene TRBV5-1, with D maybe TRBD2 (6 bases). The CDR3 is 14 residues long. Trimming cost V 3 bases and J 9 bases, with 16 bases left between them. Germline assignment: CDR1 SGHRS and CDR2 YFSETQ. Here the CDR3 reads CASSSETLALEQFF. The DNA read from the CDR3 is TGCGCCAGCAGCTCCGAGACACTAGCTCTTGAG.

Its frequency marks this clone as medium-sized. The missing CDR3 end, 3 residues past where the read stops, is filled in from the germline J gene. The chain employs TRBV7-3 and TRBJ1-1; weak D call: TRBD1 (5 bases). Trimming pared 2 bases from V and 1 base from J, leaving 5 bases between. The CDR3 covers 13 residues. In germline, CDR1 is SGHTA, CDR2 FQGTGA. The covered CDR3 bases are TGTGCCAGCAGCTTACAGGGGAACACTGAA. It is translated as CASSLQGNTE. The complete CDR3 protein is CASSLQGNTEAFF.

Worth noting for this clone: The CDR3 is cut off 3 residues early in the read; its end comes from the germline J gene. This chain uses TRBV2 with TRBJ2-1; D remains ambiguous. V lost 3 bases to trimming and J lost 9 bases, with 12 bases between them. The CDR3 extends over 13 amino acids. Per the germline V gene, CDR1 is SNHLY and CDR2 is FYNNEI. CDR3: CASSDQGHSEQFF. The DNA read from the CDR3 is TGTGCCAGCAGTGATCAAGGGCACAGTGAG.

With regard to this clone: The CDR3 goes on 3 residues after the read ends, and that part is filled in from the germline J gene. V is TRBV5-1 and J is TRBJ2-2; TRBD1 might be the D (6 bases). V lost 0 bases and J 0 bases, leaving 9 bases between the germline ends. The CDR3 runs 16 residues. Germline lookup yields CDR1 SGHRS and CDR2 YFSETQ. CDR3 DNA, as far as it was read: TGCGCCAGCAGCTTGGACAGGGAAACGAACACCGGGGAG. It translates to CASSLDRETNTGE. The full CDR3 protein reads CASSLDRETNTGELFF.

With regard to this clone: The read ends 3 residues early relative to the CDR3; the germline J gene fills the gap. The V call is TRBV10-3, the J call TRBJ2-1; 13 bases fit TRBD2. Trimming removed 3 bases from V and 4 bases from J; junction bases left unmatched: 3. The CDR3 spans 16 residues. CDR1 and CDR2 from the germline V gene are ENHRY and SYGVKD. This chain's CDR3 is CAISDRTSGGYNEQFF. The sequenced CDR3 bases are TGTGCCATCAGTGATCGGACTAGCGGGGGATACAATGAG.

For this clone: Read coverage stops 3 residues before the CDR3 terminus; the germline J gene supplies the remainder. The chain has TRBV19 and TRBJ2-4; 7 nucleotides line up with TRBD2. There are 15 residues in the CDR3. Germline V gene data show CDR1 as LNHDA and CDR2 as SQIVND (reference sequence). Here the CDR3 reads CASSAYWEGIGGQYF. The DNA read from the CDR3 is TGTGCCAGTAGTGCCTACTGGGAGGGGATCGGTGGT. The full variable domain, rest sourced from reference TRBV19 and TRBJ2-4, is DGGITQSPKYLFRKEGQNVTLSCEQNLNHDAMYWYRQDPGQGLRLIYYSQIVNDFQKGDIAEGYSVSREKKESFPLTVTSAQKNPTAFYLCASSAYWEGIGGQYFGAGTRLSVL.

Regarding this clone: The read falls 3 residues short of the CDR3 end, and the missing part is taken from the germline J gene. This chain connects TRBV2 to TRBJ1-5; the match to TRBD1 covers 8 bases. There are 15 residues in the CDR3. V shed 7 bases, J shed 6 bases, and the junction held 11 bases outside the gene matches. The germline V gene has CDR1 SNHLY and CDR2 FYNNEI. The CDR3 region is CASNDGQGASQPQHF. The part of the CDR3 DNA that was read is TGTGCCAGCAACGATGGGCAGGGGGCCTCTCAGCCC.

As regards this clone: Coverage ceases 3 residues before the CDR3 finishes, and the germline J gene fills in the end. The V and J genes are TRBV20-1 and TRBJ2-7, with 10 bases identical to TRBD2. Germline CDR1 is DFQATT and CDR2 is SNEGSKA (reference sequence). V dropped 6 bases and J dropped 2; count of bases not matched to a gene: 4. The CDR3 is made up of 13 amino acids. The CDR3 loop is CSAPSGGTYEQYF. The sequenced part of the CDR3 DNA is TGCAGTGCCCCTAGCGGGGGCACCTACGAG.

A word on this clone: Read data end 3 residues before the CDR3 end; the end is taken from the germline J gene. This chain connects TRBV20-1 to TRBJ2-4; D is perhaps TRBD2 (6 bases). The CDR3 has 13 amino acids. Germline V gene sequence: CDR1 DFQATT, CDR2 SNEGSKA (reference sequence). The CDR3 is CSAKGGNKETQYF. Incomplete CDR3 DNA: TGCAGTGCTAAGGGCGGGAATAAAGAGACT.

Regarding this clone: From the germline J gene comes the end of the CDR3, since the read stops 3 residues before it. V usage is TRBV28 and J usage is TRBJ2-1, with 8 bases lining up with TRBD1. J lost 9 bases, V lost 6 bases, and 16 bases had no gene match. This CDR3 region has 16 residues. From germline, CDR1 is MDHEN and CDR2 SYDVKM. The sequenced part of the CDR3 DNA is TGTGCCAGCAGCGTGTACTACAGGGGGAGTTATAGTGAG. Its protein is CASSVYYRGSYSE. The whole CDR3 region reads CASSVYYRGSYSEQFF.

Note on this clone: The CDR3 is cut off 3 residues early in the read; its end comes from the germline J gene. This rearrangement joins TRBV5-5 to TRBJ1-2; possible D gene TRBD1, 6 bases. The germline CDR1 and CDR2 sequences are SGHKS and YYEKEE (reference sequence). This CDR3 is built from 14 residues. CDR3 protein: CASSRTGYRYDYTF. Partial CDR3 DNA: TGTGCCAGCAGCCGCACAGGGTATCGCTACGAC.

Remarks on this clone: Read coverage stops 3 residues before the CDR3 terminus; the germline J gene supplies the remainder. The chain is built from TRBV11-2 and TRBJ2-2; no definite D call. This CDR3 region has 14 residues. V was shortened by 3 bases and J by 5 bases, with 10 bases between the two germline ends. Germline CDR1 SGHAT, CDR2 FQNNGV. The sequenced part of the CDR3 DNA is TGTGCCAGCAGCTTCACCTTAGAGACCGGGGAG. Amino acids: CASSFTLETGE. The full CDR3 protein is CASSFTLETGELFF.

As to this clone: The read ends 3 residues before the CDR3 terminus; that terminus is restored from the germline J gene. V is TRBV28 and J is TRBJ2-3; D is ambiguous. Between the trimmed V and J ends, which lost 6 bases and 2 bases, there was a span of 6 bases. From germline, CDR1 is MDHEN and CDR2 SYDVKM. CDR3 length: 12 amino acids. The CDR3 here is CASSLYTDTQYF. The sequenced CDR3 bases are TGTGCCAGCAGCCTGTACACAGATACG.

For this clone: The read halts 3 residues ahead of the CDR3 end, with the missing end drawn from the germline J gene. This sequence joins TRBV11-3 and TRBJ2-2; unclear D gene. The V gene's germline CDR1 is SGHNT and CDR2 YENEEA. The ends were cut back, 5 bases at V and 5 bases at J, with 6 bases in the middle. This CDR3 has 12 amino acids. Incomplete CDR3 DNA: TGTGCCAGCAGCCCTACGACCGGGGAG. This encodes CASSPTTGE. The whole CDR3 sequence reads CASSPTTGELFF. Filled out from reference TRBV11-3 and TRBJ2-2, the complete variable domain reads EAGVVQSPRYKIIEKKQPVAFWCNPISGHNTLYWYLQNLGQGPELLIRYENEEAVDDSQLPKDRFSAERLKGVDSTLKIQPAELGDSAVYLCASSPTTGELFFGEGSRLTVL.